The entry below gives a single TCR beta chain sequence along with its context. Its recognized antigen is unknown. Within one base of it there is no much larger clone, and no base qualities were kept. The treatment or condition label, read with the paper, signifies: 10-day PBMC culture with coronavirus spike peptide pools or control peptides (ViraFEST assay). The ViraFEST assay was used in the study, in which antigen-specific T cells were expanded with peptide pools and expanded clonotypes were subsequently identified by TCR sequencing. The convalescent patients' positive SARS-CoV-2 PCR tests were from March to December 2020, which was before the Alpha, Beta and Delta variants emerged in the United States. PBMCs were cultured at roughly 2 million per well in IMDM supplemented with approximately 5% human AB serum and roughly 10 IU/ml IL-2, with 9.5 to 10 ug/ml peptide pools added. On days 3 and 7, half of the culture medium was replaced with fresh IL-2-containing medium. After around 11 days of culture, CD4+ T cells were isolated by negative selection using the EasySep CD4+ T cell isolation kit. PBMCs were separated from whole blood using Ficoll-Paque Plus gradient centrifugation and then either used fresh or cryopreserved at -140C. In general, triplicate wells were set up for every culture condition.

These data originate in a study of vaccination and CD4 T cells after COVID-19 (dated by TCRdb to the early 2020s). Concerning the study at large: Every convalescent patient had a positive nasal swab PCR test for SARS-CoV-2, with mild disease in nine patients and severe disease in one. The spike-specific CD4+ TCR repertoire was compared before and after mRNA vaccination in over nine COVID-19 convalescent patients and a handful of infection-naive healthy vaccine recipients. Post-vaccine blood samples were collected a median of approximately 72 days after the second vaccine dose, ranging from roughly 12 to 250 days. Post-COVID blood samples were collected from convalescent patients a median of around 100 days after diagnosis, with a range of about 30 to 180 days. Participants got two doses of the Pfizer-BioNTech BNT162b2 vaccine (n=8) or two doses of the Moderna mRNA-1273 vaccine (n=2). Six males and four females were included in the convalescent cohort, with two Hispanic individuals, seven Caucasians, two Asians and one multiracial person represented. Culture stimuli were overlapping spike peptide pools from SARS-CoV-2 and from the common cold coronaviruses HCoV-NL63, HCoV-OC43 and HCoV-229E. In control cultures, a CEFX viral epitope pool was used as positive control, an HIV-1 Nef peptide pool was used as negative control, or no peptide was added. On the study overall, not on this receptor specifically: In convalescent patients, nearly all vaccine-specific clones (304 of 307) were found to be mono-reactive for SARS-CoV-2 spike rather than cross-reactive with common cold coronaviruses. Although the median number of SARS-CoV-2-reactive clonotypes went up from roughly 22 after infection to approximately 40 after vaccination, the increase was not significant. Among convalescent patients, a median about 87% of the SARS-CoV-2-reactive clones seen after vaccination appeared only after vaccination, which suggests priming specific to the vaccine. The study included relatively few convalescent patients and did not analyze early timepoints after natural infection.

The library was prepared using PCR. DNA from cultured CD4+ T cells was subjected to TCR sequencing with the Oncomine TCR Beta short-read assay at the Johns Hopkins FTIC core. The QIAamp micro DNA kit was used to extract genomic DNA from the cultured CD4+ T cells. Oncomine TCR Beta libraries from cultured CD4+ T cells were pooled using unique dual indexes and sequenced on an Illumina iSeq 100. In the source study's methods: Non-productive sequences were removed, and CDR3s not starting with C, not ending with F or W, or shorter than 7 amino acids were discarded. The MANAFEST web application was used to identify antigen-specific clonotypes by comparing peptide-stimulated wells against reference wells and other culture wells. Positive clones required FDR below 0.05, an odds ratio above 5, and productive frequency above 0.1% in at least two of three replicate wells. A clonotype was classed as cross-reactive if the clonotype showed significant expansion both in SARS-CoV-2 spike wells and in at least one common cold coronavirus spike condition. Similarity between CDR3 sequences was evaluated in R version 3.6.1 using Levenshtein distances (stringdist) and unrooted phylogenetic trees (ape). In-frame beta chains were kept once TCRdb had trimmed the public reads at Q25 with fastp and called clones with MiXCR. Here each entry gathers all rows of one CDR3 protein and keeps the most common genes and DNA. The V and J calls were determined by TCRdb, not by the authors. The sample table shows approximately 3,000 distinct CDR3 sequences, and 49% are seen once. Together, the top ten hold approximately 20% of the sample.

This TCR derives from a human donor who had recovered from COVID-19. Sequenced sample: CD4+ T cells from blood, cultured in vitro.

The sequenced DNA: TGTGCCATCAGGGGGGACACTAACACCGGGGAGCTGTTTTTT. It encodes CAIRGDTNTGELFF. This receptor chain uses TRBV10-3 and TRBJ2-2; TRBD1 is perhaps the D gene, given 6 matching bases. The CDR3 numbers 14 residues from cysteine through phenylalanine. Just CDR3 DNA is preserved here, 42 bases in frame from base 1. Per the germline V gene, ENHRY is the CDR1 and SYGVKD is the CDR2. V loses 6 bases, J loses 2 bases, and the germline ends lie 10 bases apart.